This entry describes one T cell receptor (beta chain). Its binding antigen is unknown. No base-level quality is on record; no much larger clone is a single base apart. Library generation was performed with the immunoSEQ multiplex PCR assay. Alongside multiparametric flow cytometry, deep sequencing of rearranged TCR beta loci was used to profile the T cell repertoires. What TCRdb holds here is the immuneACCESS table cut down to in-frame rearrangements. Part of the clones is not present; checked against another copy, under half of the missing clones reflect an unresolved V gene, and the others are unexplained. This sample has more than 70,000 clones in its table, and approximately 82% of those were observed once. The biggest ten clones account for more than 1.2% of the sample. The germline V gene provides CDR1 SGHVS and CDR2 FQNEAQ. A distance of 4 bases separates the germline ends of V and J, which lose 1 base and 1 base respectively. From cysteine to phenylalanine, the CDR3 is 13 amino acids long. Just the 39-base CDR3 DNA is kept, in frame starting at base 1.

These data originate in a study of lymphopenia after photon versus proton radiotherapy (dated by TCRdb to between 2019 and 2020). Background on the whole study: The study compared the immunological effects of photon versus proton radiation therapy in patients with gastrointestinal tumors who developed high-grade lymphopenia. The 20 patients in the cohort had gastrointestinal tumors, were treated with either photon or proton therapy, and subsequently developed lymphopenia. The goal of the study was to characterize the differences between the two radiation modalities in how they affect the immune system.

Findings and caveats that apply to the study as a whole: Across the cohort, among patients who died, a greater drop in TCR diversity after the nadir was inversely correlated with overall survival time. During treatment, patients who received photon therapy lost naive T cells and TCR diversity and gained effector/memory populations, whereas patients who received proton therapy remained relatively stable. The survival association was examined only in patients who died, and the authors described better survival with proton therapy as a possibility, not as a demonstrated result. After the lymphocyte count nadir, repertoires from photon-treated patients showed oligoclonal expansion, particularly of CD8+ Temra cells, and this expansion drove the decline in diversity.

The clonotype comes from a man between 60 and 75 years old with pancreatic cancer. The sequencing used peripheral blood, collected from a patient treated with proton-based radiotherapy. The chain links TRBV7-8 with TRBJ1-1; the D gene remains uncertain. The DNA is TGTGCCAGCAGCTTAGGAAAGAACACTGAAGCTTTCTTT. Translation gives CASSLGKNTEAFF.